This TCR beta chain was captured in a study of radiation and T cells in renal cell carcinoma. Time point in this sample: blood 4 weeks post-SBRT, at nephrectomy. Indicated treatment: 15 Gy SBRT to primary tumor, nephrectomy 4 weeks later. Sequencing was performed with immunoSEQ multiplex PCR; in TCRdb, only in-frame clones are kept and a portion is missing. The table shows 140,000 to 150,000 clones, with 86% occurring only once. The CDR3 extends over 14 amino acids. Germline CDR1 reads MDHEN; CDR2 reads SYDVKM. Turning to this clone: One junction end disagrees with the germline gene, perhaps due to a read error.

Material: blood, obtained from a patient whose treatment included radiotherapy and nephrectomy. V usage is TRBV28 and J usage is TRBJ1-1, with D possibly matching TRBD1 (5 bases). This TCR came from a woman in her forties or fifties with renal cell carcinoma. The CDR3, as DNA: TGTGCCACCAGTGAGACAGCATTGAACACTGAAGCTTTCTTT. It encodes CATSETALNTEAFF. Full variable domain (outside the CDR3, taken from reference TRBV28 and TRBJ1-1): DVKVTQSSRYLVKRTGEKVFLECVQDMDHENMFWYRQDPGLGLRLIYFSYDVKMKEKGDIPEGYSVSREKKERFSLILESASTNQTSMYLCATSETALNTEAFFGQGTRLTVV.